This T cell receptor (beta chain) is drawn from a study of long-term antiretroviral therapy in people with HIV. An immunoSEQ assay, version v3.0, was performed at survey level. Measured with immunoSEQ multiplex PCR; TCRdb has only the in-frame clones, and not every one. The sample has 27,000 or so clones, more than 75% seen once. The study, taken as a whole, reports: Spans of CDR3 length were tighter for HIV repertoires than for controls. Patients on ART gained diversity, which nonetheless stayed below transplant donor controls. Whichever time point was examined, clones expanded before ART dominated the repertoire.

Note on this clone: Its antigen remains unknown.

Between the trimmed V and J ends, which lost 6 bases and 6 bases, there was a span of 15 bases. The CDR3 runs 13 residues. CDR1 and CDR2 from the germline V gene are MDHEN and SYDVKM. The sequences come from unsorted PBMCs, collected 4.7 to 5 years after starting antiretroviral therapy. The genes are TRBV28 and TRBJ2-7; D assignment may be TRBD1 or TRBD2 (6 bases each). The sequence was obtained from a man aged 35 to 55 with HIV. CDR3 bases: TGTGCCAGCAGCAGGGACAACGGGGGCGAGCAGTACTTC. This sequence encodes CASSRDNGGEQYF.